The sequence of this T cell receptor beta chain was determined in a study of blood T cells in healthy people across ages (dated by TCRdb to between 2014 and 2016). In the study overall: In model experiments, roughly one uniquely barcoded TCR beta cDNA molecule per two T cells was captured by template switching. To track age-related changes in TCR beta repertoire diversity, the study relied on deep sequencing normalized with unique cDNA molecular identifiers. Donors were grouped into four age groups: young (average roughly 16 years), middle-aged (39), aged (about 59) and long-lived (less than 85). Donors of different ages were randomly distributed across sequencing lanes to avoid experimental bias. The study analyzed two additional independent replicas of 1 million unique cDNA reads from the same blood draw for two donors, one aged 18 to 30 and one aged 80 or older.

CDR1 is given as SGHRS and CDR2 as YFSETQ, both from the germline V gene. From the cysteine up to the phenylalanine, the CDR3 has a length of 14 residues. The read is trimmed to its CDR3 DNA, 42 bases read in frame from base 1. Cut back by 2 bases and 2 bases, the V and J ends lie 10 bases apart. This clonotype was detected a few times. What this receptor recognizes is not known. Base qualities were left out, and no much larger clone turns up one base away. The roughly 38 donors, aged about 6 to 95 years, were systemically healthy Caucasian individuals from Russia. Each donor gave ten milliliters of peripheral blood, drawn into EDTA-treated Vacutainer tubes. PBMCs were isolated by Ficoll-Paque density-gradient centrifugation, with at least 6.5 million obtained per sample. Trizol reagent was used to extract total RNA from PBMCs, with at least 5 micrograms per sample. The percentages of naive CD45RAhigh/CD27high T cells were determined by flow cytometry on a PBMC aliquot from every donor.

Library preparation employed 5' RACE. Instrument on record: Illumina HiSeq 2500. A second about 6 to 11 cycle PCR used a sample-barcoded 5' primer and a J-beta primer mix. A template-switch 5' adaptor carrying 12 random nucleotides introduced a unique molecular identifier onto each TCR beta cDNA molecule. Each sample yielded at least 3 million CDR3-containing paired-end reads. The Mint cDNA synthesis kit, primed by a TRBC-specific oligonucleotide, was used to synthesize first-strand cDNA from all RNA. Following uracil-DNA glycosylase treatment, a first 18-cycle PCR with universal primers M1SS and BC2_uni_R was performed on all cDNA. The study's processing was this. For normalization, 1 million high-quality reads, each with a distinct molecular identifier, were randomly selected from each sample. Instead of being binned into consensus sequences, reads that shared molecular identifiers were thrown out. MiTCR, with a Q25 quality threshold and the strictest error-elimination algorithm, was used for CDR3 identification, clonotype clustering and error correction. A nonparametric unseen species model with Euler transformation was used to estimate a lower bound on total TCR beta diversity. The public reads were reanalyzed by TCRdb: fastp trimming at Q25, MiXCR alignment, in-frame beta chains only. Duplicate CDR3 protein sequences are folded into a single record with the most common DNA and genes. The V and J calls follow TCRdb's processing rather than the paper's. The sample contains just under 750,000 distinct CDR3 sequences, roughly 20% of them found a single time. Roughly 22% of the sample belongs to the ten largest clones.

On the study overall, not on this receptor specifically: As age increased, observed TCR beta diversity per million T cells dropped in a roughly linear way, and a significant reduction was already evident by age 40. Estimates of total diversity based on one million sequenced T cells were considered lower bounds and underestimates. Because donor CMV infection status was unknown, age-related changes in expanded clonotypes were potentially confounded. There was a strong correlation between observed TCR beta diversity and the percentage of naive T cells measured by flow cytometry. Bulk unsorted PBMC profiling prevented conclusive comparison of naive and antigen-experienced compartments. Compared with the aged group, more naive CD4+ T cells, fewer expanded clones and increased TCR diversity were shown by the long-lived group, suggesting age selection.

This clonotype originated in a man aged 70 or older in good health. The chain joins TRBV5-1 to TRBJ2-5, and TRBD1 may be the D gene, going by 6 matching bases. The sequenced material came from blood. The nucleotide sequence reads TGCGCCAGCAGCTTTGGGGGCCAACAAGAGACCCAGTACTTC. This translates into CASSFGGQQETQYF.